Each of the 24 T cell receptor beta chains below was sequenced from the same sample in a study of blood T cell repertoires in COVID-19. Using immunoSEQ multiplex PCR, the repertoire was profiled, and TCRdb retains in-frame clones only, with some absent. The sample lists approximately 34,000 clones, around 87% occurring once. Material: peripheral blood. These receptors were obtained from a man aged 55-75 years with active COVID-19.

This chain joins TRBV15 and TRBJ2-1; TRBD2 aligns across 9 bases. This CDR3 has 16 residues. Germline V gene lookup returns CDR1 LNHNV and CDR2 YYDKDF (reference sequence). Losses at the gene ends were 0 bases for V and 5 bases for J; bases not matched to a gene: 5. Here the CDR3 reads CATSRDPGLAHNEQFF. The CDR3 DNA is TGTGCCACCAGCAGAGATCCGGGACTAGCACACAATGAGCAGTTCTTC.

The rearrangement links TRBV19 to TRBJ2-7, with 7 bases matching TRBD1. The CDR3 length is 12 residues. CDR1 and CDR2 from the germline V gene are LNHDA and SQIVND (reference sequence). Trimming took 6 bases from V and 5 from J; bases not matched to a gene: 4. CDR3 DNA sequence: TGTGCCAGTAGCCAACAGGGGAACGAGCAGTACTTC. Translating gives CASSQQGNEQYF.

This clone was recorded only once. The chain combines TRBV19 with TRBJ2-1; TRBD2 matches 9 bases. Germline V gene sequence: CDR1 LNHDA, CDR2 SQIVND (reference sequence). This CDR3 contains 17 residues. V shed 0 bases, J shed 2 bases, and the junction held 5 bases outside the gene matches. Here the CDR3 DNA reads TGTGCCAGTAGTATAGATCATGTAGCGGGGGCCTACAATGAGCAGTTCTTC. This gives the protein CASSIDHVAGAYNEQFF.

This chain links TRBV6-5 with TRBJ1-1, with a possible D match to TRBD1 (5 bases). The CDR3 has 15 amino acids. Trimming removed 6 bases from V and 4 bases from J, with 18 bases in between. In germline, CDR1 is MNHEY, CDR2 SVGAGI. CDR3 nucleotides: TGTGCCAGCAGCCTCGACACGGTCCAGGGCACTGAAGCTTTCTTT. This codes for CASSLDTVQGTEAFF.

CDR3 region: CASSPQTGYGYTF. The CDR3 DNA reads TGTGCCAGCAGTCCCCAGACAGGCTATGGCTACACCTTC. This chain joins TRBV27 and TRBJ1-2; D might be TRBD1 (6 bases). This CDR3 has 13 residues. V was shortened by 5 bases and J by 4 bases, with 11 bases between the two germline ends. Germline V gene data show CDR1 as MNHEY and CDR2 as SMNVEV (reference sequence).

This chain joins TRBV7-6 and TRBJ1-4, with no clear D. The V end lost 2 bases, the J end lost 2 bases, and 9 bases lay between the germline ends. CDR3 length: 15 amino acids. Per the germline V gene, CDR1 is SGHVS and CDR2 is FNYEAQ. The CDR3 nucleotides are TGTGCCAGCAGCTTAACCGAGGCGACTAATGAAAAACTGTTTTTT. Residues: CASSLTEATNEKLFF.

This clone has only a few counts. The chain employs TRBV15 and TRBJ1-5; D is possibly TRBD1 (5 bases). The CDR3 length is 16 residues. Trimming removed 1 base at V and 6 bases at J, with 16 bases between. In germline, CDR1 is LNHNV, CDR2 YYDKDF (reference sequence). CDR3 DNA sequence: TGTGCCACCAGCAGAGGGGGGGACTCCGCAGTTCAGCCCCAGCATTTT. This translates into CATSRGGDSAVQPQHF.

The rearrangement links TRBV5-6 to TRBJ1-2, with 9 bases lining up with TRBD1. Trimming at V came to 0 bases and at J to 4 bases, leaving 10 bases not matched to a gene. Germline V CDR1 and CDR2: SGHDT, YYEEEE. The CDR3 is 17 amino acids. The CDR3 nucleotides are TGTGCCAGCAGCTTGGCGGGACAGGGAGTAAAGGCCTATGGCTACACCTTC. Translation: CASSLAGQGVKAYGYTF.

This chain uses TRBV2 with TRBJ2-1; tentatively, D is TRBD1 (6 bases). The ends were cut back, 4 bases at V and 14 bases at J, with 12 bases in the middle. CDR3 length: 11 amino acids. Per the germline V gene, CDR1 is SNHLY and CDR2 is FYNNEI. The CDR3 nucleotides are TGTGCCAGCAGTGTGGGCAGGGGCGAGTTCTTC. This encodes CASSVGRGEFF.

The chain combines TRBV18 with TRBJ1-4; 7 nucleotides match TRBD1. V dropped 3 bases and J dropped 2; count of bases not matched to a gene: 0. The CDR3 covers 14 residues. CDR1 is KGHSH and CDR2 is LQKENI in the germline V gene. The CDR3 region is CASSPDRTNEKLFF. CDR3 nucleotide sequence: TGTGCCAGCTCACCGGACAGGACTAATGAAAAACTGTTTTTT.

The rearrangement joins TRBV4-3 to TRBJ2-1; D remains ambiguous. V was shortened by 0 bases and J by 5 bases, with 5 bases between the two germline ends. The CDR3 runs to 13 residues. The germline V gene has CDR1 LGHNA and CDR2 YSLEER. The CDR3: CASSQDVHNEQFF. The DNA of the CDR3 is TGCGCCAGCAGCCAAGACGTTCACAATGAGCAGTTCTTC.

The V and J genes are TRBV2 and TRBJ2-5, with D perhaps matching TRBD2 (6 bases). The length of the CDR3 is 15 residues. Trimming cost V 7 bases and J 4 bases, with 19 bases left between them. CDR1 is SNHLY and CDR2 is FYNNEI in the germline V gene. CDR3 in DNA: TGTGCCAGCACCGAGTCGCAGGGAGGTTTAGAGACCCAGTACTTC. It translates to CASTESQGGLETQYF.

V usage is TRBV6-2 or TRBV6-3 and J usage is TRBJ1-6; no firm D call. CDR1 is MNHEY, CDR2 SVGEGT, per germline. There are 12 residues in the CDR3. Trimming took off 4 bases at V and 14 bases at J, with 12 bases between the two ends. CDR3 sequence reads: CASSFPGLTLHF. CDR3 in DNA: TGTGCCAGCAGTTTTCCCGGTTTGACCCTCCACTTT.

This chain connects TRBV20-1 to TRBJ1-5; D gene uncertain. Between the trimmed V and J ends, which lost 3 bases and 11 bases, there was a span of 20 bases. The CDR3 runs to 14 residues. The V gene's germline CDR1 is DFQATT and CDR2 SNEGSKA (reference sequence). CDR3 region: CSASWSLSDRTQHF. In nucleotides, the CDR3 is TGCAGTGCTAGTTGGTCTCTGAGCGATCGGACCCAGCATTTT.

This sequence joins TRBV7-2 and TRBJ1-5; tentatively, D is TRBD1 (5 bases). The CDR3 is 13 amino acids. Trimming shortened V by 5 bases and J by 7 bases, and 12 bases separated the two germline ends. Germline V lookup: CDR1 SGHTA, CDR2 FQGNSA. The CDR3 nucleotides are TGTGCCAGCAGCCTCAGGGTGGGGCAGCCCCAGCATTTT. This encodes CASSLRVGQPQHF.

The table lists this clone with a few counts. Here the CDR3 DNA reads TGCGCGGGGCGGGGGGAAGGTAATCAGCCCCAGCATTTT. It is translated as CAGRGEGNQPQHF. J is TRBJ1-5 and V is TRBV5-1, with D maybe TRBD1 (5 bases). This CDR3 is 13 amino acids long. The germline CDR1 and CDR2 sequences are SGHRS and YFSETQ. Full variable domain (remainder filled in from reference TRBV5-1 and TRBJ1-5): KAGVTQTPRYLIKTRGQQVTLSCSPISGHRSVSWYQQTPGQGLQFLFEYFSETQRNKGNFPGRFSGRQFSNSRSEMNVSTLELGDSALYLCAGRGEGNQPQHFGDGTRLSIL.

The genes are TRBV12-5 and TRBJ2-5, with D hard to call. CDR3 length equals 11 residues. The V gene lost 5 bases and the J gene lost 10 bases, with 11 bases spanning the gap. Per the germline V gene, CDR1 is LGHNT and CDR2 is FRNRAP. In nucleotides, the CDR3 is TGTGCTAGTGGTCTCAGAGGATTCCAGTACTTC. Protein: CASGLRGFQYF.

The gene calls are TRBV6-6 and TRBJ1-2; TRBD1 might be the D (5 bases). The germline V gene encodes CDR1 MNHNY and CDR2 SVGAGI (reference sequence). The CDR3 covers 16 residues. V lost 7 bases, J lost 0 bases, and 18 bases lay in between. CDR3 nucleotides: TGTGCCAGCACCCCCGGGGGGACGCGAGCTAACTATGGCTACACCTTC. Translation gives CASTPGGTRANYGYTF.

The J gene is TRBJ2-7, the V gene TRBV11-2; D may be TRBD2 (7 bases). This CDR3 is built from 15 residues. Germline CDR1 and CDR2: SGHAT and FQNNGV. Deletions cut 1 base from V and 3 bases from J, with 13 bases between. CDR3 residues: CASSLGGGAIYEQYF. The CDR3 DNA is TGTGCCAGCAGCTTAGGGGGGGGCGCCATCTACGAGCAGTACTTC.

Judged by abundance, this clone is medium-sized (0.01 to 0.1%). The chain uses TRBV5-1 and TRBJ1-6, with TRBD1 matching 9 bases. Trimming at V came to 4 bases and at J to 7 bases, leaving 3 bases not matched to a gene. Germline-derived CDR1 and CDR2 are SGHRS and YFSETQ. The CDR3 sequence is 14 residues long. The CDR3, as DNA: TGCGCCAGCAGCGAGGGGACAGGGAATTCACCCCTCCACTTT. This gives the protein CASSEGTGNSPLHF.

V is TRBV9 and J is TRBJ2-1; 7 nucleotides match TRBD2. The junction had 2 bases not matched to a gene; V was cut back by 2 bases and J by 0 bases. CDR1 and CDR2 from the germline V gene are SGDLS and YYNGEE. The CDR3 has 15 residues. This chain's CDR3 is CASSVSGASYNEQFF. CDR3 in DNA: TGTGCCAGCAGCGTCAGCGGGGCCTCCTACAATGAGCAGTTCTTC.

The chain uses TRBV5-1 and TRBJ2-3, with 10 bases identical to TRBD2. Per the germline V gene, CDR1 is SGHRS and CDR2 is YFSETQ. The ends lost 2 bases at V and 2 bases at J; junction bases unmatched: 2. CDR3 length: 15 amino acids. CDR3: CASSFSGRDTDTQYF. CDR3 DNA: TGCGCCAGCAGCTTCAGCGGGAGGGACACAGATACGCAGTATTTT.

CDR3 DNA sequence: TGTGCCAGCAGTCAGACAGGGCGCCACTCTGGGGCCAACGTCCTGACTTTC. It yields the protein CASSQTGRHSGANVLTF. V gene TRBV28 combines with J gene TRBJ2-6; 7 nucleotides line up with TRBD1. The CDR3 is made up of 17 amino acids. The trim removed 5 bases at V and 0 bases at J, leaving 7 bases unmatched. CDR1 and CDR2 from the germline V gene are MDHEN and SYDVKM.

CDR3 sequence reads: CASSTGTYGNTIYF. CDR3 nucleotide sequence: TGCGCCAGCAGCACAGGGACGTATGGAAACACCATATATTTT. V and J are TRBV5-1 and TRBJ1-3; D may be TRBD1 (6 bases). Germline-derived CDR1 and CDR2 are SGHRS and YFSETQ. This CDR3 spans 14 amino acids. Trimming took off 4 bases at V and 3 bases at J, with 11 bases between the two ends.